This T cell receptor (beta chain) was identified in a study of blood T cell repertoires in COVID-19. Only in-frame clones appear in the TCRdb table, and some are missing; sequencing was by immunoSEQ multiplex PCR. The sample holds 90,000 or so clones, about 83% seen once. This CDR3 comprises 16 residues. V lost 5 bases and J 2 bases, leaving 18 bases between the germline ends. The germline V gene has CDR1 MDHEN and CDR2 SYDVKM. The chain recombines TRBV28 with TRBJ2-5; possible D gene TRBD1, 6 bases. The origin of this receptor is a man in his fifties or sixties with active COVID-19. The sequencing input was peripheral blood. CDR3 loop: CASSRTGATGQETQYF. The CDR3 DNA sequence: TGTGCCAGCAGTCGAACAGGAGCTACAGGGCAAGAGACCCAGTACTTC.